The following is a T cell receptor (beta chain) sequence with its context. Its antigen is still unknown. CDR1 and CDR2 (germline): SEHNR, FQNEAQ (reference sequence). The CDR3 has 16 residues. The entry originates in a study of monozygotic twins with inflammatory bowel disease. Overall study results and limits: Discrimination among different T cell subtypes was not achievable.

cDNA synthesis was performed in eight separate reactions for each sample. TCRdb re-called the 5' RACE reads and catalogs CDR3 proteins one per entry, DNA excluded. The table for this sample gives about 210,000 distinct CDR3 sequences. Sequences were obtained from blood. V usage is TRBV7-9 and J usage is TRBJ2-7. This TCR came from a human donor with ulcerative colitis or Crohn's disease, or a healthy co-twin of an affected twin (not recorded which). The CDR3 reads CASSLFQLGSSYEQYF. Supplemented by reference TRBV7-9 and TRBJ2-7, the full variable domain reads DTGVSQNPRHKITKRGQNVTFRCDPISEHNRLYWYRQTLGQGPEFLTYFQNEAQLEKSRLLSDRFSAERPKGSFSTLEIQRTEQGDSAMYLCASSLFQLGSSYEQYFGPGTRLTVT.